One and the same sample provided the 29 T cell receptor beta chains below, sequenced in a study of blood T cell repertoires in COVID-19. Assay used: immunoSEQ multiplex PCR; TCRdb lists only in-frame clones, some missing. The sample has hundreds of thousands of clones, over 75% seen once. Sample: PBMCs or T cells enriched from blood (not recorded which). The receptors here all came from a young woman who had recovered from COVID-19.

This clone has only a few counts. V gene TRBV6-5 combines with J gene TRBJ1-1, with 9 bases lining up with TRBD1. J was trimmed by 1 base and V by 8 bases; bases with no gene match: 5. CDR1 and CDR2 from the germline V gene are MNHEY and SVGAGI. The CDR3 is made up of 14 amino acids. The DNA for the CDR3 is TGTGCCAGCGGGTCGACAGGGGGGAACACTGAAGCTTTCTTT. Protein product: CASGSTGGNTEAFF.

V and J are TRBV5-1 and TRBJ2-5; D ambiguous. V gave up 2 bases and J gave up 3 bases, with 5 bases separating them. CDR1 is SGHRS and CDR2 is YFSETQ in the germline V gene. The length of the CDR3 is 12 residues. The DNA for the CDR3 is TGCGCCAGCAGCTTCACGGAAGAGACCCAGTACTTC. Translated: CASSFTEETQYF.

This clone was recorded only once. Other DNA sequences from this sample encode an identical CDR3 as well. The chain employs TRBV28 and TRBJ1-1; TRBD1 matches at 7 bases. The CDR3 covers 13 residues. Germline V lookup: CDR1 MDHEN, CDR2 SYDVKM. After removal of 1 base from V and 4 bases from J, the junction contained 0 bases not matched to a gene. Here the CDR3 DNA reads TGTGCCAGCAGTTTATCAGGGGGCACTGAAGCTTTCTTT. Residues: CASSLSGGTEAFF.

The chain joins TRBV24-1 to TRBJ2-1; 12 bases fit TRBD1. The V gene end was trimmed by 7 bases and the J gene end by 8 bases; junction bases not matched to a gene: 2. This CDR3 is built from 13 residues. Germline V gene sequence: CDR1 KGHDR, CDR2 SFDVKD. CDR3: CATRGQGADEQFF. The CDR3 coding sequence is TGTGCCACCAGGGGACAGGGGGCCGATGAGCAGTTCTTC.

In DNA form, the CDR3 reads TGTGCCAGCAGTTTAAGGACAGGCCCCTACGAGCAGTACTTC. Translating gives CASSLRTGPYEQYF. The rearrangement uses TRBV27 and TRBJ2-7, with TRBD1 identical over 7 bases. CDR3 length equals 14 residues. Germline values: CDR1 MNHEY, CDR2 SMNVEV (reference sequence). J gave up 2 bases and V 2 bases, and 3 bases lay outside the gene matches.

The chain joins TRBV15 to TRBJ2-1; no firm D call. Between the trimmed V and J ends, which lost 0 bases and 10 bases, there was a span of 7 bases. The V gene's germline CDR1 is LNHNV and CDR2 YYDKDF (reference sequence). The CDR3 is 12 residues long. The CDR3 loop reads CATSREFREQFF. In nucleotides, the CDR3 is TGTGCCACCAGCAGAGAGTTCAGGGAGCAGTTCTTC.

A word on this clone: Within the sample, other DNA sequences also encode this same CDR3. The chain is built from TRBV30 and TRBJ2-3; 8 nucleotides line up with TRBD2. With V trimmed by 0 bases and J by 2 bases, 4 bases remained unmatched. The germline gives CDR1 GTSNPN, CDR2 SVGIG (reference sequence). This CDR3 region has 15 residues. CDR3 DNA: TGTGCCTGGAGTGTCTTAGCGGGATCCACAGATACGCAGTATTTT. This translates into CAWSVLAGSTDTQYF.

The CDR3 coding sequence is TGTGCCAGCAGTTACTCGACGAGTAGTACGGGCACTGAAGCTTTCTTT. This encodes CASSYSTSSTGTEAFF. The chain has TRBV6-5 and TRBJ1-1; D is uncertain. With 0 bases removed from V and 4 bases from J, the gap between germline ends came to 15 bases. This CDR3 is 16 amino acids long. Germline lookup yields CDR1 MNHEY and CDR2 SVGAGI.

V gene TRBV5-1 combines with J gene TRBJ2-1; 9 positions agree with TRBD1. Looked up from germline, CDR1 is SGHRS and CDR2 is YFSETQ. V gave up 4 bases and J gave up 3 bases; unmatched junction bases: 5. CDR3 length equals 15 residues. DNA for the CDR3: TGCGCCAGCAGCCCAGGACAGGGGATCTACAATGAGCAGTTCTTC. Its translation: CASSPGQGIYNEQFF.

This chain uses TRBV3-1 (or the pseudogene TRBV3-2) with TRBJ1-3; perhaps TRBD1 as D (5 bases). CDR3 size: 17 residues. CDR1 and CDR2 (germline): LGHDT, YNNKEL (reference sequence). Between the trimmed V and J ends, which lost 3 bases and 2 bases, there was a span of 17 bases. The CDR3, as DNA: TGTGCCAGCAGCCAGGGTTCGTGGGGGGTGGCTGGAAACACCATATATTTT. This translates into CASSQGSWGVAGNTIYF.

The chain recombines TRBV7-2 with TRBJ1-5; D gene unclear. Per the germline V gene, CDR1 is SGHTA and CDR2 is FQGNSA. V lost 5 bases and J lost 5, with 10 bases in between. This CDR3 is 13 amino acids long. In DNA form, the CDR3 reads TGTGCCAGCAGCCAGCGGGGAGATCAGCCCCAGCATTTT. This translates into CASSQRGDQPQHF.

This chain connects TRBV28 to TRBJ1-5; TRBD1 agrees at 12 bases. Germline CDR1 is MDHEN and CDR2 is SYDVKM. Trimming took 10 bases from V and 0 from J; bases not matched to a gene: 10. The CDR3 sequence is 17 residues long. The DNA of the CDR3 is TGTGCCACCCAGAGGGACAGGGGGCAAAATAGCAATCAGCCCCAGCATTTT. Translated: CATQRDRGQNSNQPQHF.

This clone was observed a single time. V gene TRBV2 combines with J gene TRBJ1-5, with 7 bases identical to TRBD1. Germline V gene lookup returns CDR1 SNHLY and CDR2 FYNNEI. The J segment lost 4 bases and the V segment lost 4 bases, leaving 13 bases of the junction unmatched. The CDR3 has 17 residues. The CDR3 sequence: CASSVQGVGRWNQPQHF. The CDR3, as DNA: TGTGCCAGCAGTGTGCAGGGGGTAGGGAGGTGGAATCAGCCCCAGCATTTT.

CDR3 region: CASSIPTGGYGYTF. The CDR3 region has the DNA TGTGCCAGTAGTATTCCAACAGGGGGCTATGGCTACACCTTC. The chain has TRBV19 and TRBJ1-2, with 8 nucleotides matching TRBD1. Germline V gene data show CDR1 as LNHDA and CDR2 as SQIVND (reference sequence). The CDR3 consists of 14 residues. V shed 3 bases and J 4 bases; nucleotides not matched to a gene: 4.

This rearrangement joins TRBV15 to TRBJ1-6, with TRBD1 as a possible D gene (5 bases). There are 15 residues in the CDR3. V was trimmed by 0 bases and J by 6 bases, leaving 9 bases between them. Germline V gene lookup returns CDR1 LNHNV and CDR2 YYDKDF (reference sequence). DNA of the CDR3: TGTGCCACCAGCAGAGAGGGGGGAATTAATTCACCCCTCCACTTT. Amino acid sequence: CATSREGGINSPLHF.

J is TRBJ2-3 and V is TRBV29-1; TRBD2 aligns across 13 bases. The ends lost 7 bases at V and 1 base at J; junction bases unmatched: 11. This CDR3 spans 17 amino acids. The germline V gene has CDR1 SQVTM and CDR2 ANQGSEA. The chain's CDR3 is CSATSGGASPRTDTQYF. The CDR3 DNA follows: TGCAGCGCAACTAGCGGGGGGGCCTCCCCCCGCACAGATACGCAGTATTTT.

This clone was counted a single time. The CDR3 loop reads CASSLRDRGFSPLHF. DNA for the CDR3: TGTGCCAGCAGCCTCCGGGACAGGGGATTTTCACCCCTCCACTTT. The rearrangement uses TRBV7-6 and TRBJ1-6; 10 bases are a match to TRBD1. Germline loops: CDR1 SGHVS, CDR2 FNYEAQ. The CDR3 runs 15 residues. V was clipped by 5 bases and J by 9 bases; unmatched bases: 7. Using reference TRBV7-6 and TRBJ1-6 for the parts outside the CDR3, the full variable domain is GAGVSQSPRYKVTKRGQDVALRCDPISGHVSLYWYRQALGQGPEFLTYFNYEAQQDKSGLPNDRFSAERPEGSISTLTIQRTEQRDSAMYRCASSLRDRGFSPLHFGNGTRLTVT.

J is TRBJ1-1 and V is TRBV28; D perhaps matches TRBD1 (6 bases). The CDR3 has 20 amino acids. V lost 6 bases, J lost 1 base, and 30 bases lay in between. Per the germline V gene, CDR1 is MDHEN and CDR2 is SYDVKM. The CDR3 sequence: CASSSLGGQLFTKQNTEAFF. The CDR3 nucleotides are TGTGCCAGCAGCTCTCTGGGCGGACAGCTCTTTACAAAGCAGAACACTGAAGCTTTCTTT.

This clone was observed a few times. The chain combines TRBV30 with TRBJ2-3; TRBD1 might be the D (6 bases). CDR1 GTSNPN and CDR2 SVGIG come from the germline V gene (reference sequence). This CDR3 spans 14 amino acids. V lost 1 base and J lost 2, with 10 bases in between. The CDR3 loop is CAWSAGAYTDTQYF. CDR3 DNA: TGTGCCTGGAGTGCAGGGGCTTACACAGATACGCAGTATTTT.

The chain joins TRBV28 to TRBJ1-4; D might be TRBD1 (6 bases). This CDR3 contains 14 residues. V lost 5 bases and J lost 3, with 10 bases in between. CDR1 and CDR2 (germline): MDHEN, SYDVKM. The CDR3 here is CASSEQGSNEKLFF. In DNA, the CDR3 is TGTGCCAGCAGTGAACAGGGCTCTAATGAAAAACTGTTTTTT. Filled out from reference TRBV28 and TRBJ1-4, the complete variable domain reads DVKVTQSSRYLVKRTGEKVFLECVQDMDHENMFWYRQDPGLGLRLIYFSYDVKMKEKGDIPEGYSVSREKKERFSLILESASTNQTSMYLCASSEQGSNEKLFFGSGTQLSVL.

The chain uses TRBV4-1 and TRBJ2-7; possible D gene TRBD1, 6 bases. Trimming pared 4 bases from V and 2 bases from J, leaving 12 bases between. The CDR3 totals 14 residues. Per germline, CDR1 MGHRA and CDR2 YSYEKL. CDR3 protein: CASSRPGQTYEQYF. As DNA, the CDR3 is TGCGCCAGCAGCCGACCGGGACAAACCTACGAGCAGTACTTC.

The chain combines TRBV7-2 with TRBJ2-3; perhaps TRBD1 as D (6 bases). V dropped 1 base and J dropped 4 bases, with 12 bases sitting between them. The CDR3 is 15 amino acids. In germline, CDR1 is SGHTA, CDR2 FQGNSA. The CDR3 protein is CASSLGGKGADTQYF. The DNA of the CDR3 is TGTGCCAGCAGCTTAGGGGGAAAGGGGGCAGATACGCAGTATTTT.

The CDR3 loop is CASSLIFVAGGLNEQFF. The DNA for the CDR3 is TGTGCCAGCAGTTTGATTTTTGTAGCGGGGGGGCTCAATGAGCAGTTCTTC. This chain connects TRBV28 to TRBJ2-1, with 11 bases identical to TRBD2. CDR1 is MDHEN and CDR2 is SYDVKM in the germline V gene. This CDR3 contains 17 residues. The ends lost 3 bases at V and 6 bases at J; junction bases unmatched: 10.

The CDR3 spells CASSIGQGAIYVQYF. The DNA of the CDR3 is TGTGCCAGCAGCATCGGACAGGGGGCGATCTATGTGCAGTACTTC. The chain carries TRBV28 and TRBJ2-7; TRBD1 aligns across 11 bases. V gave up 6 bases and J gave up 9 bases; unmatched junction bases: 13. The germline gives CDR1 MDHEN, CDR2 SYDVKM. This CDR3 region has 15 residues.

V and J are TRBV6-5 and TRBJ2-2; D not resolved. Germline CDR1 and CDR2: MNHEY and SVGAGI. The CDR3 has 15 residues. The V end was cut by 8 bases, the J end by 4 bases, with 17 bases between. This chain's CDR3 is CASCWSSSTTGELFF. Written as DNA, the CDR3 is TGTGCCAGCTGTTGGTCTAGTTCGACCACCGGGGAGCTGTTTTTT.

The chain recombines TRBV18 with TRBJ1-3; D is unclear. The germline V and J ends were trimmed by 0 bases and 2 bases, with 11 bases remaining between them. Germline V lookup: CDR1 KGHSH, CDR2 LQKENI. The CDR3 sequence is 16 residues long. CDR3 nucleotide sequence: TGTGCCAGCTCACCACCCTCTAGCCGGGCTGGAAACACCATATATTTT. Protein product: CASSPPSSRAGNTIYF.

The rearrangement uses TRBV19 and TRBJ2-1; 8 bases are a match to TRBD1. Germline lookup yields CDR1 LNHDA and CDR2 SQIVND (reference sequence). J lost 8 bases, V lost 3 bases, and 6 bases had no gene match. The CDR3 covers 14 residues. The CDR3 loop is CASSIRAGGHEQFF. In DNA, the CDR3 is TGTGCCAGTAGTATTAGGGCAGGGGGCCATGAGCAGTTCTTC.

The chain couples TRBV19 to TRBJ1-6; perhaps TRBD1 as D (5 bases). The CDR3 contains 16 residues. V gave up 7 bases and J gave up 3 bases, with 16 bases separating them. Germline assignment: CDR1 LNHDA and CDR2 SQIVND (reference sequence). CDR3 DNA: TGTGCCAGTACTCTCCGGCGGGGCGACTATAATTCACCCCTCCACTTT. It codes for CASTLRRGDYNSPLHF. Full variable domain (rest looked up from reference TRBV19 and TRBJ1-6): DGGITQSPKYLFRKEGQNVTLSCEQNLNHDAMYWYRQDPGQGLRLIYYSQIVNDFQKGDIAEGYSVSREKKESFPLTVTSAQKNPTAFYLCASTLRRGDYNSPLHFGNGTRLTVT.

The chain uses TRBV29-1 and TRBJ2-7; TRBD1 matches at 9 bases. Per the germline V gene, CDR1 is SQVTM and CDR2 is ANQGSEA. V dropped 6 bases and J dropped 7; count of bases not matched to a gene: 16. This CDR3 is built from 15 residues. In DNA, the CDR3 is TGCAGCGTCGAGAGCGACAGGGGGACCCTTGGGGAGCAGTACTTC. Residues: CSVESDRGTLGEQYF.